This passage covers 4 T cell receptor beta chains from one sample sequenced in a study of blood T cell repertoires in COVID-19. Some clones are missing from TCRdb's copy, which holds only in-frame ones; the method was immunoSEQ multiplex PCR. Among 26,000 or so clones listed, roughly 70% were seen once. Sequenced material: peripheral blood. The receptor source for this set is a man aged 55 to 70 with active or convalescent COVID-19.

The CDR3 sequence: CASSYSAQTYEQYF. Here the CDR3 DNA reads TGTGCCAGCAGTTACTCGGCCCAAACCTACGAGCAGTACTTC. The chain employs TRBV6-6 and TRBJ2-7; D gene unclear. The V end lost 0 bases, the J end lost 2 bases, and 8 bases lay between the germline ends. The CDR3 runs to 14 residues. CDR1 and CDR2 (germline): MNHNY, SVGAGI (reference sequence).

This chain links TRBV3-1 (or the pseudogene TRBV3-2) with TRBJ1-5, with a tentative D call TRBD1 (5 bases). Germline V lookup: CDR1 LGHDT, CDR2 YNNKEL (reference sequence). This CDR3 contains 15 residues. V was pared by 4 bases and J by 3 bases, with 13 bases between. The CDR3 DNA reads TGTGCCAGCAGCCCAGCGGGGGGTTTCAATCAGCCCCAGCATTTT. It encodes CASSPAGGFNQPQHF.

The chain employs TRBV11-2 and TRBJ2-3; tentatively, D is TRBD1 (7 bases). CDR1 is SGHAT, CDR2 FQNNGV, per germline. This CDR3 spans 15 amino acids. Deletions cut 3 bases from V and 2 bases from J, with 12 bases between. CDR3 region: CASSLRDSYTDTQYF. For the CDR3, the DNA is TGTGCCAGCAGCTTGCGGGACAGTTACACAGATACGCAGTATTTT.

The chain links TRBV5-1 to TRBJ1-6; D possibly corresponds to TRBD1 (6 bases). The CDR3 consists of 15 residues. Germline V gene lookup returns CDR1 SGHRS and CDR2 YFSETQ. Trimming stripped 0 bases from V and 9 bases from J, with 13 bases between. The CDR3 nucleotides are TGCGCCAGCAGCTTGGGTCAGGGGAGAGGTTCACCCCTCCACTTT. The encoded protein is CASSLGQGRGSPLHF.